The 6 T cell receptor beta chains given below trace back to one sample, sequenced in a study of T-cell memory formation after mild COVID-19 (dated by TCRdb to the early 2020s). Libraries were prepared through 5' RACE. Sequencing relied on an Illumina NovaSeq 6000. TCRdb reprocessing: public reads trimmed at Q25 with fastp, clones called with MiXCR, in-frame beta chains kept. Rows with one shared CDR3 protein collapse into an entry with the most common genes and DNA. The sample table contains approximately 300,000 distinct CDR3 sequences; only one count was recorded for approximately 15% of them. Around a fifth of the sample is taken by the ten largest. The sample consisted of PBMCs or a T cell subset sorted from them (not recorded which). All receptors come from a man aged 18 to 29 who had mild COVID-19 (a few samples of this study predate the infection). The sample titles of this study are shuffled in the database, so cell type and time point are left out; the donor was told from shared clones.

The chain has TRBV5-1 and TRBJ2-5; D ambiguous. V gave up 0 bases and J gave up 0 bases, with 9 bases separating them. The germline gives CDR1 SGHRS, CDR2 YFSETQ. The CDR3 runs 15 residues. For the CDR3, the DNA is TGCGCCAGCAGCTTGGATAAGATGTACCAAGAGACCCAGTACTTC. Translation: CASSLDKMYQETQYF.

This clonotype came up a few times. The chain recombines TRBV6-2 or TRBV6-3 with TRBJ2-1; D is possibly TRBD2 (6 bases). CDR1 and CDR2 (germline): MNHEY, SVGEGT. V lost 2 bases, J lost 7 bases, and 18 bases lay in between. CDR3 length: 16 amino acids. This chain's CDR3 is CASSYGAVPGENEQFF. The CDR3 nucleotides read TGTGCCAGCAGTTACGGAGCGGTGCCGGGGGAGAATGAGCAGTTCTTC.

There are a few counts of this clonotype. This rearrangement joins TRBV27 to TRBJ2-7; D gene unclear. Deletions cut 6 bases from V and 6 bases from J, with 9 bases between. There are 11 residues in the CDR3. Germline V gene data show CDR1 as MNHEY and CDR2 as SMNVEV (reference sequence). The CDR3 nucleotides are TGTGCCAGCAGCTACGGCGTCGAGCAGTACTTC. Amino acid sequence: CASSYGVEQYF.

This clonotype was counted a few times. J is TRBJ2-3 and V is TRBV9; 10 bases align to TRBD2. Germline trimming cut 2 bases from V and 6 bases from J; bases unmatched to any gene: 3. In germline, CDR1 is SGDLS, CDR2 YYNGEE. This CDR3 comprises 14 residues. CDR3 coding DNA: TGTGCCAGCAGCGTTCTAGCGGGGGTGGATACGCAGTATTTT. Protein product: CASSVLAGVDTQYF.

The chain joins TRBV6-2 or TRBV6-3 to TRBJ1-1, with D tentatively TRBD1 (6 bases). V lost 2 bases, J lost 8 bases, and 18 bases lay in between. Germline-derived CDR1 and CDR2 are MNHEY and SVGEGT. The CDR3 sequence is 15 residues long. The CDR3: CASSYLDSWTREAFF. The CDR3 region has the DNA TGTGCCAGCAGTTACCTGGACAGTTGGACCCGGGAAGCTTTCTTT.

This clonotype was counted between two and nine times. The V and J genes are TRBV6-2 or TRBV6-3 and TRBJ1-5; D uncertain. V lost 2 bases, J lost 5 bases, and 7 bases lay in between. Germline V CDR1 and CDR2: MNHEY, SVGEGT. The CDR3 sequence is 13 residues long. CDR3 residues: CASSYPGDQPQHF. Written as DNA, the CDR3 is TGTGCCAGCAGTTACCCCGGGGATCAGCCCCAGCATTTT.